The 22 T cell receptor beta chains in this list originate from one sample, sequenced in a study of CD8 T cells in Susac syndrome. Random-hexamer reverse transcription was applied to roughly 0.5 to 1 ug RNA. In TCRdb, the immunoSEQ multiplex PCR reads were re-called with MiXCR into one record per CDR3 protein. The sample contains some 48,000 distinct CDR3 sequences, 92% of which appear only once. Sequenced sample: CD8+ T cells from PBMCs. These receptors originate from a human donor in good health.

The genes are TRBV6-6 and TRBJ2-7; 8 bases align to TRBD2. CDR1 and CDR2 from the germline V gene are MNHNY and SVGAGI (reference sequence). The CDR3 sequence is 15 residues long. With 0 bases clipped from V and 5 bases from J, the junction kept 6 bases outside the gene matches. The CDR3 reads CASSYSGREGDEQYF. CDR3 in DNA: TGTGCCAGCAGTTACTCCGGACGGGAGGGTGACGAGCAGTACTTC.

This clonotype has a single count. The chain has TRBV10-2 and TRBJ2-3; D not resolved. The CDR3 has 13 amino acids. Trimming removed 0 bases from V and 6 bases from J, with 7 bases in between. CDR1 and CDR2 (germline): WSHSY, SAAADI. CDR3 bases: TGCGCCAGCAGTGAGTCGGAGAGGGATACGCAGTATTTT. This encodes CASSESERDTQYF.

The J gene is TRBJ1-4, the V gene TRBV7-9; TRBD1 might be the D (5 bases). CDR3 length: 15 amino acids. Trimming left V 6 bases short and J 7 bases short, with 18 bases between. Germline V gene lookup returns CDR1 SEHNR and CDR2 FQNEAQ (reference sequence). This CDR3 is CASRPARGESEKLFF. CDR3 nucleotides: TGTGCCAGCAGGCCCGCGAGGGGAGAAAGTGAAAAACTGTTTTTT. Full variable domain (missing parts from reference TRBV7-9 and TRBJ1-4): DTGVSQNPRHKITKRGQNVTFRCDPISEHNRLYWYRQTLGQGPEFLTYFQNEAQLEKSRLLSDRFSAERPKGSFSTLEIQRTEQGDSAMYLCASRPARGESEKLFFGSGTQLSVL.

This chain connects TRBV4-2 to TRBJ2-3; 12 bases are shared with TRBD2. The CDR3 spans 17 residues. Trimming cost V 4 bases and J 0 bases; bases outside gene matches: 5. Germline values: CDR1 LGHNA, CDR2 YNFKEQ. The CDR3, as DNA: TGTGCCAGCAGCCCTCGGACTAGCGGGGCTAGCACAGATACGCAGTATTTT. Translated: CASSPRTSGASTDTQYF.

For this clonotype: An end of the junction does not agree with germline; a read error may underlie this. V gene TRBV6-5 combines with J gene TRBJ1-1; TRBD1 matches 8 bases. This CDR3 has 15 amino acids. Looked up from germline, CDR1 is MNHEY and CDR2 is SVGAGI. This CDR3 reads CASSYSGQVNTEVFF. The CDR3 DNA is TGTGCCAGCAGTTACTCGGGACAGGTGAACACTGAAGTTTTCTTT.

The gene calls are TRBV5-6 and TRBJ2-7; weak D call: TRBD2 (5 bases). Trimming took off 0 bases at V and 1 base at J, with 11 bases between the two ends. This CDR3 spans 15 amino acids. The germline V gene has CDR1 SGHDT and CDR2 YYEEEE. The CDR3 loop reads CASSLAGRLSYEQYF. The CDR3 nucleotides are TGTGCCAGCAGCTTGGCCGGCAGACTATCCTACGAGCAGTACTTC.

V usage is TRBV6-1 and J usage is TRBJ2-7; 9 nucleotides line up with TRBD1. This CDR3 region has 14 residues. Per the germline V gene, CDR1 is MNHNS and CDR2 is SASEGT. Trimming took 5 bases from V and 6 from J; bases not matched to a gene: 8. CDR3 coding DNA: TGTGCCAGCAGTATCCGGGACAGGGCTGCCGAGCAGTACTTC. This translates into CASSIRDRAAEQYF.

The chain couples TRBV30 to TRBJ2-7; 7 bases agree with TRBD2. This CDR3 contains 13 residues. The junction had 8 bases not matched to a gene; V was cut back by 6 bases and J by 3 bases. The germline V gene encodes CDR1 GTSNPN and CDR2 SVGIG (reference sequence). The CDR3 loop reads CACAPAGRYEQYF. In nucleotides, the CDR3 is TGTGCCTGTGCCCCAGCGGGACGCTACGAGCAGTACTTC. Complete variable domain (other parts from reference TRBV30 and TRBJ2-7): SQTIHQWPATLVQPVGSPLSLECTVEGTSNPNLYWYRQAAGRGLQLLFYSVGIGQISSEVPQNLSASRPQDRQFILSSKKLLLSDSGFYLCACAPAGRYEQYFGPGTRLTVT.

The CDR3 DNA follows: TGTGCCAGCAGCCAAGACATGCCGGACATTCAGTACTTC. This encodes CASSQDMPDIQYF. The chain is built from TRBV3-1 and TRBJ2-4, with D hard to call. Germline values: CDR1 LGHDT, CDR2 YNNKEL (reference sequence). V shed 0 bases and J shed 8 bases, with 8 bases lying between them. This CDR3 is built from 13 residues. Looking up the rest from reference TRBV3-1 and TRBJ2-4 gives the full variable domain: DTAVSQTPKYLVTQMGNDKSIKCEQNLGHDTMYWYKQDSKKFLKIMFSYNNKELIINETVPNRFSPKSPDKAHLNLHINSLELGDSAVYFCASSQDMPDIQYFGAGTRLSVL.

The V gene is TRBV29-1, the J gene TRBJ1-1, with D possibly TRBD1 on 6 matching bases. The CDR3 runs to 12 residues. The V end was cut by 8 bases, the J end by 5 bases, with 15 bases between. Germline CDR1 reads SQVTM; CDR2 reads ANQGSEA. The CDR3 sequence: CSSIGRGTEAFF. The CDR3 DNA reads as TGCAGCTCAATTGGGAGGGGGACTGAAGCTTTCTTT.

The J gene is TRBJ2-1, the V gene TRBV9, with 9 bases that match TRBD2. Germline V gene sequence: CDR1 SGDLS, CDR2 YYNGEE. V gave up 0 bases and J gave up 9 bases; unmatched junction bases: 10. There are 16 residues in the CDR3. The CDR3: CASSVATSGRSSEQFF. In nucleotides, the CDR3 is TGTGCCAGCAGCGTAGCTACCAGCGGGAGGTCTAGTGAGCAGTTCTTC.

In nucleotides, the CDR3 is TGCAGCGTTGCCCCTTCTTGGGGCCGGAGCTCTGGAAACACCATATATTTT. Translation gives CSVAPSWGRSSGNTIYF. The chain uses TRBV29-1 and TRBJ1-3, with a weak D call TRBD1 (5 bases). V gave up 4 bases and J gave up 0 bases, with 19 bases separating them. Germline V gives CDR1 SQVTM, CDR2 ANQGSEA. The CDR3 has 17 amino acids.

The CDR3 spells CSVEVRGANYGYTF. The DNA for the CDR3 is TGCAGCGTTGAAGTCAGGGGGGCTAACTATGGCTACACCTTC. The chain carries TRBV29-1 and TRBJ1-2; 7 bases are shared with TRBD1. There are 14 residues in the CDR3. In germline, CDR1 is SQVTM, CDR2 ANQGSEA. V lost 1 base to trimming and J lost 0 bases; unmatched junction nucleotides: 2. The whole variable domain, remainder taken from reference TRBV29-1 and TRBJ1-2, is SAVISQKPSRDICQRGTSLTIQCQVDSQVTMMFWYRQQPGQSLTLIATANQGSEATYESGFVIDKFPISRPNLTFSTLTVSNMSPEDSSIYLCSVEVRGANYGYTFGSGTRLTVV.

This clonotype appeared once. The CDR3 reads CASSIYEQETQYF. The CDR3 nucleotides are TGTGCCAGTAGTATTTATGAGCAAGAGACCCAGTACTTC. This chain links TRBV19 with TRBJ2-5; no clear D gene. This CDR3 region has 13 residues. Germline assignment: CDR1 LNHDA and CDR2 SQIVND (reference sequence). Trimming pared 3 bases from V and 2 bases from J, leaving 7 bases between.

This clonotype was observed once. V and J are TRBV14 and TRBJ1-1; D is unclear. Between the trimmed V and J ends, which lost 0 bases and 7 bases, there was a span of 9 bases. CDR1 is SGHDN, CDR2 FVKESK, per germline. This CDR3 is built from 13 residues. CDR3 sequence: CASSQDSRLEAFF. Here the CDR3 DNA reads TGTGCCAGCAGCCAAGACAGCCGACTTGAAGCTTTCTTT.

The genes are TRBV21-1 and TRBJ1-1; the tabulated D call, TRBD1, remains unverified against the DNA. TRBV21-1 is an annotated pseudogene. This CDR3 region has 19 residues. The CDR3 region has the DNA TGTGCCAGCAGCAAAGCGCAATGTAACAGGGTACAGAGGAGGACTGAAGTTTTCTTT. It translates to CASSKAQCNRVQRRTEVFF.

This chain joins TRBV7-9 and TRBJ2-1; 12 bases agree with TRBD2. Per germline, CDR1 SEHNR and CDR2 FQNEAQ (reference sequence). V shed 5 bases and J 3 bases; nucleotides not matched to a gene: 5. The CDR3 is 16 amino acids. Written as DNA, the CDR3 is TGTGCCAGCAGCGGATGGGGACTAGCGGGCTACAATGAGCAGTTCTTC. Amino acid sequence: CASSGWGLAGYNEQFF.

The chain links TRBV7-9 to TRBJ2-5; D unclear. Germline CDR1 SEHNR, CDR2 FQNEAQ (reference sequence). CDR3 length equals 14 residues. The germline V and J ends were trimmed by 5 bases and 2 bases, with 12 bases remaining between them. The CDR3 protein is CASSPRRVQETQYF. CDR3 coding DNA: TGTGCCAGCAGCCCCAGACGGGTACAAGAGACCCAGTACTTC. The entire variable domain, with the rest obtained from reference TRBV7-9 and TRBJ2-5, is as follows: DTGVSQNPRHKITKRGQNVTFRCDPISEHNRLYWYRQTLGQGPEFLTYFQNEAQLEKSRLLSDRFSAERPKGSFSTLEIQRTEQGDSAMYLCASSPRRVQETQYFGPGTRLLVL.

V is TRBV6-1 and J is TRBJ1-5, with 8 nucleotides matching TRBD1. This CDR3 is built from 17 residues. Trimming cost V 5 bases and J 5 bases; bases outside gene matches: 14. CDR1 MNHNS and CDR2 SASEGT come from the germline V gene. The CDR3 loop reads CASSKRRGRGFYQPQHF. The CDR3 nucleotides are TGTGCCAGCAGTAAACGCAGGGGGCGAGGGTTTTATCAGCCCCAGCATTTT.

The V call is TRBV7-8, the J call TRBJ2-2; 8 bases fit TRBD2. The length of the CDR3 is 18 residues. V gave up 4 bases and J gave up 6 bases; unmatched junction bases: 16. The germline gives CDR1 SGHVS, CDR2 FQNEAQ. Here the CDR3 DNA reads TGTGCCAGCAGCTCTCCCCGGGGGGGAGGGACTTTGCCCGGGGAGCTGTTTTTT. It codes for CASSSPRGGGTLPGELFF.

The chain is built from TRBV27 and TRBJ2-1; the match to TRBD2 covers 7 bases. Trimming cost V 6 bases and J 5 bases; bases outside gene matches: 13. CDR1 is MNHEY, CDR2 SMNVEV, per germline (reference sequence). The CDR3 spans 16 residues. CDR3 sequence (DNA): TGTGCCAGCAGCCCCCTTCACCCGGGAGGACACAATGAGCAGTTCTTC. This sequence encodes CASSPLHPGGHNEQFF.

This clonotype is a singleton in its sample. The chain recombines TRBV5-5 with TRBJ2-7, with 10 bases identical to TRBD1. V dropped 2 bases and J dropped 3; count of bases not matched to a gene: 8. CDR3 length: 16 amino acids. Per the germline V gene, CDR1 is SGHKS and CDR2 is YYEKEE (reference sequence). CDR3 protein: CASSLSPTGGYYEQYF. For the CDR3, the DNA is TGTGCCAGCAGCTTATCCCCGACAGGGGGCTACTACGAGCAGTACTTC.